This entry concerns a single T cell receptor (beta chain). V lost 1 base and J lost 2, with 10 bases in between. Germline V gives CDR1 SEHNR, CDR2 FQNEAQ (reference sequence). CDR3 size: 15 residues. As originally analysed: Quantification of nucleated cells was approximated via reference gene primer amplification. TCRdb keeps only in-frame clones here, not all; method: immunoSEQ multiplex PCR. V and J calls plus clone size are reproduced from that table; the DNA served to infer D and trimming. The table lists 300,000 to 450,000 clones, roughly 87% of them singletons. This entry is derived from a study of blood T cell repertoires in COVID-19. Looking at the study overall: Spain, Italy and the United States supplied samples that represented acute and convalescent COVID-19.

Patients at the Seattle site were enrolled during active infection and followed longitudinally. This chain connects TRBV7-9 to TRBJ2-3; a possible D gene is TRBD1 (5 bases). The sample consisted of peripheral blood. This sequence originates from an older woman with COVID-19, enrolled during active disease. This chain's CDR3 is CASSLGAGLTDTQYF. CDR3 sequence (DNA): TGTGCCAGCAGCTTAGGGGCAGGGCTCACAGATACGCAGTATTTT.